The sequence of this TCR beta chain was determined in a study of blood T cells in healthy people across ages. Per germline, CDR1 DFQATT and CDR2 SNEGSKA (reference sequence). The CDR3 is 15 amino acids. V shed 6 bases and J shed 5 bases, with 19 bases lying between them. With a J-beta primer mix and a sample-barcoded 5' primer, a second PCR ran about 6 to 11 cycles. MiXCR was run by TCRdb on the 5' RACE reads, yielding one entry per CDR3 protein. Among 600,000 to 800,000 distinct CDR3 sequences, approximately 52% were seen once, and the ten largest hold roughly 14%. Specimen: blood. The source of this sequence is an elderly woman in good health. The gene calls are TRBV20-1 and TRBJ2-2, with D possibly matching TRBD2 (6 bases). The DNA for the CDR3 is TGCAGTGCCCAGCGGCCGGGAGTAGATACCGGGGAGCTGTTTTTT. Translated, it gives CSAQRPGVDTGELFF.